This TCR beta chain originates from a study of shared clonotypes between healthy human individuals. Study results and limitations: Compared with clonotypes that all four donors shared, non-shared clonotypes had lower generation probabilities.

On this clone itself: Its matching antigen is unknown.

After removal of 6 bases from V and 5 bases from J, the junction contained 11 bases not matched to a gene. Germline values: CDR1 KGHSH, CDR2 LQKENI. The CDR3 has 15 residues. Produced via immunoSEQ multiplex PCR; TCRdb's table is partial and in-frame only. The data contain more than 400,000 clones, about 96% of them seen just once; the ten biggest clones take up nearly 0.065%. The sequence was collected from a woman aged 25-40 years in good health. This sequence joins TRBV18 and TRBJ2-5, with TRBD2 identical over 8 bases. The sample was naive CD4+ T cells sorted from blood. Subset given: CD45RA+ positively selected. CDR3 in DNA: TGTGCCAGCTCCCCCCCCAGCGGGAGTTGGGAGACCCAGTACTTC. Protein product: CASSPPSGSWETQYF. Full variable domain (missing parts from reference TRBV18 and TRBJ2-5): NAGVMQNPRHLVRRRGQEARLRCSPMKGHSHVYWYRQLPEEGLKFMVYLQKENIIDESGMPKERFSAEFPKEGPSILRIQQVVRGDSAAYFCASSPPSGSWETQYFGPGTRLLVL.